A few counts support the clone carrying this T cell receptor beta chain. Its matching antigen is unknown. cDNA carried unique molecular identifiers, and a universal primer site was added by template switching. Each CDR3 protein gets one entry after TCRdb re-called the 5' RACE reads with MiXCR. The sample records 450,000 or so distinct CDR3 sequences, 14% being singletons. This entry belongs to a study of identical twins. Study-level findings and limits: Among beta out-of-frame sequences, excess sharing between twins appeared weaker.

CDR1 and CDR2 from the germline V gene are SGHAT and FQNNGV. The CDR3 runs 14 residues. Trimming removed 0 bases at V and 5 bases at J, with 8 bases between. The data also belong to a second study, concerning yellow fever vaccine responses in identical twins.

Sequencing was carried out using CD4+ T cells sorted from blood. V is TRBV11-2 and J is TRBJ2-1; D ambiguous. The TCR was taken from a woman in her late teens or twenties in good health. CDR3 sequence (DNA): TGTGCCAGCAGCTTAGATTTCGCCAACAATGAGCAGTTCTTC. Its translation is CASSLDFANNEQFF.